This T cell receptor (beta chain) was identified in a study of shared clonotypes between healthy human individuals. Naive CD8 cells comprised CD45RO-negative, CCR7-positively selected cells, excluding terminally differentiated effector memory CD45RA+ cells. CDR1 and CDR2 from the germline V gene are SQVTM and ANQGSEA. This CDR3 comprises 15 residues. Trimming took 5 bases from V and 4 from J, leaving 20 bases between them. About this clone itself: Its cognate antigen is unknown.

Findings of the study overall: For naive CD4 cells, roughly 5% of clonotypes were shared across a few donors. Some clonotypes were shared by all four sorted-subset donors, while others were not shared. The non-shared ones had lower generation probabilities than the shared ones.

Clones were read by immunoSEQ multiplex PCR, and TCRdb kept only the in-frame ones, dropping some. The data hold about 2.1 million clones, with roughly 95% observed a single time. Sequencing input: naive CD8+ T cells from PBMCs. The V call is TRBV29-1, the J call TRBJ1-2; perhaps TRBD1 as D (6 bases). The TCR originated in a man aged 18-30 years in good health. Some clones in this sample may be carry-over from other donors' samples. The CDR3 DNA sequence: TGCAGCGTTCCAAGGGCGGGGGGCGCGGGCTATGGCTACACCTTC. Its protein product is CSVPRAGGAGYGYTF.